This T cell receptor beta chain was identified in a study of blood T cell repertoires in COVID-19. Sequencing used immunoSEQ multiplex PCR; TCRdb keeps in-frame clones, though not all of them. The sample has just over 650,000 clones; about 87% are singletons. This CDR3 region has 16 residues. CDR1 SGDLS and CDR2 YYNGEE come from the germline V gene. Trimming left V 4 bases short and J 0 bases short, with 14 bases between. The sequenced material came from peripheral blood. This receptor was obtained from a woman between 18 and 30 years old with acute or convalescent COVID-19. This chain joins TRBV9 and TRBJ1-3; possibly TRBD1 for D (5 bases). The CDR3 sequence is CASSMNDGHSGNTIYF. CDR3 sequence (DNA): TGTGCCAGCAGCATGAACGACGGACACTCTGGAAACACCATATATTTT.